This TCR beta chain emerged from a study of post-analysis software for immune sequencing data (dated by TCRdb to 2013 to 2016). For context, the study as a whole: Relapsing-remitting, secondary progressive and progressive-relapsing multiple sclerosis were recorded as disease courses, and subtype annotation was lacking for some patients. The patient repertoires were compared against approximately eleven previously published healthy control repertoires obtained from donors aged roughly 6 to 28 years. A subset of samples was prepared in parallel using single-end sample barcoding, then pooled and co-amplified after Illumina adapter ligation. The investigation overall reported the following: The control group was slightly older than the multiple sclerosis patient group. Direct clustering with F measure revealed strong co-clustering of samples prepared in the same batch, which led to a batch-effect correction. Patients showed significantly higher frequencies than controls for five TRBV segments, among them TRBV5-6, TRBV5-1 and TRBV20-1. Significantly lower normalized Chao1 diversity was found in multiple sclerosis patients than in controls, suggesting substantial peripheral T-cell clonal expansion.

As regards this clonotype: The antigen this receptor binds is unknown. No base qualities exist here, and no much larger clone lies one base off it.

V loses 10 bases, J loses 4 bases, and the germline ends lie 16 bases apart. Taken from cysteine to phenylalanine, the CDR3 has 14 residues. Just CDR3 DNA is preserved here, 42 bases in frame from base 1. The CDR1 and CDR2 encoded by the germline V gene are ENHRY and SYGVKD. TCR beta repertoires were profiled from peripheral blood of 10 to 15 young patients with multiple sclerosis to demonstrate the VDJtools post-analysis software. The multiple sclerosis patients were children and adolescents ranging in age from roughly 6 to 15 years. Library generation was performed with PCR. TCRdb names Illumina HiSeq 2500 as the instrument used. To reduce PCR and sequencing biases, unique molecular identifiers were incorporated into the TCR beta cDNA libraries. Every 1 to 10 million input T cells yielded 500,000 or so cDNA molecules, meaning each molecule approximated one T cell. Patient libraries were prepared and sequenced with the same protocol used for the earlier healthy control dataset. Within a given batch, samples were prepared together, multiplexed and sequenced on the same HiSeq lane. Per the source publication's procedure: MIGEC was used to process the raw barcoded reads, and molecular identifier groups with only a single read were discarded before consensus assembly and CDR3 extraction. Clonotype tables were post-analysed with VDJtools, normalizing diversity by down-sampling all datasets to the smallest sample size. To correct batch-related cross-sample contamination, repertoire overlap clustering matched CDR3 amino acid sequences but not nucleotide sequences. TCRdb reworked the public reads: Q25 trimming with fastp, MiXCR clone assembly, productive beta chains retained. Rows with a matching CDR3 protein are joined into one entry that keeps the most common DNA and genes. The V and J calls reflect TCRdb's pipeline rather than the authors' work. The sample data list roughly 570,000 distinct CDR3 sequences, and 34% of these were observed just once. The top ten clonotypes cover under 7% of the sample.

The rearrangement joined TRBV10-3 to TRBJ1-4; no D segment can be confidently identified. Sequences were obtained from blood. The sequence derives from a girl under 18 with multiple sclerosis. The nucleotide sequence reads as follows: TGTGCCACCTCTGATGGGGTATTTAATGAAAAACTGTTTTTT. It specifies CATSDGVFNEKLFF.